Shown below are 15 T cell receptor beta chains from a single sample sequenced in a study of post-analysis software for immune sequencing data. Their specific antigens are unknown. The study's findings and limits: TRBV segments more frequent in patients than in controls numbered several and included TRBV5-6, TRBV5-1 and TRBV20-1.

Carried by the TCR beta cDNA libraries were unique molecular identifiers. TCRdb redid the calling of the PCR reads with MiXCR, one entry per CDR3 protein. The data hold 650,000 to 850,000 distinct CDR3 sequences, with around 42% observed a single time. The sequenced sample was blood. Every receptor here comes from a girl aged 5 to 17 with multiple sclerosis.

The genes are TRBV6-2 or TRBV6-3 and TRBJ2-1; the match to TRBD1 covers 9 bases. J lost 4 bases, V lost 5 bases, and 12 bases had no gene match. Germline loops: CDR1 MNHEY, CDR2 SVGEGT. The CDR3 spans 17 residues. Here the CDR3 DNA reads TGTGCCAGCAGTCTCGACCAAAAGACAGGGGGGTACAATGAGCAGTTCTTC. Protein sequence: CASSLDQKTGGYNEQFF.

This chain links TRBV24-1 with TRBJ2-5; D is tentatively TRBD1 or TRBD2 (6 bases each). Germline V gene sequence: CDR1 KGHDR, CDR2 SFDVKD. The V end was cut by 4 bases, the J end by 4 bases, with 15 bases between. This CDR3 comprises 15 residues. The CDR3 bases are TGTGCCACCAGTGACTCACACGGGGGCGGAGAGACCCAGTACTTC. Its protein is CATSDSHGGGETQYF.

This clonotype was seen a few times. The chain links TRBV13 to TRBJ2-7; TRBD1 or TRBD2 may be the D gene (5 bases each). The CDR3 consists of 15 residues. Trimming cost V 4 bases and J 2 bases, with 15 bases left between them. CDR1 and CDR2 from the germline V gene are PRHDT and FYEKMQ (reference sequence). Here the CDR3 DNA reads TGTGCCAGCAGCTCCCCCGGGACGGAGGCCTACGAGCAGTACTTC. Translating gives CASSSPGTEAYEQYF. Looking up the rest from reference TRBV13 and TRBJ2-7 gives the full variable domain: AAGVIQSPRHLIKEKRETATLKCYPIPRHDTVYWYQQGPGQDPQFLISFYEKMQSDKGSIPDRFSAQQFSDYHSELNMSSLELGDSALYFCASSSPGTEAYEQYFGPGTRLTVT.

The J gene is TRBJ2-5, the V gene TRBV10-3; the match to TRBD2 covers 11 bases. The CDR3 runs to 14 residues. Trimming at V came to 3 bases and at J to 5 bases, leaving 2 bases not matched to a gene. Germline V gives CDR1 ENHRY, CDR2 SYGVKD. The CDR3 nucleotides are TGTGCCATCAGTGAATTAGCGGGAGGGGAGACCCAGTACTTC. The encoded protein is CAISELAGGETQYF.

The J gene is TRBJ2-5, the V gene TRBV6-5; 12 bases are a match to TRBD2. From germline, CDR1 is MNHEY and CDR2 SVGAGI. CDR3 size: 14 residues. V was pared by 6 bases and J by 13 bases, with 12 bases of the junction left unmatched. The CDR3 region is CASRTSGRGPERYF. CDR3 DNA sequence: TGTGCCAGCAGGACTAGCGGGAGAGGTCCGGAGCGGTACTTC.

This rearrangement joins TRBV5-1 to TRBJ2-4; D assignment may be TRBD1 or TRBD2 (7 bases each). Deletions cut 0 bases from V and 8 bases from J, with 9 bases between. The CDR3 runs 13 residues. Germline V gives CDR1 SGHRS, CDR2 YFSETQ. As DNA, the CDR3 is TGCGCCAGCAGCTTGGCAGGGGGGGACATTCAGTACTTC. This codes for CASSLAGGDIQYF.

In its sample, this clonotype was seen once. The chain is built from TRBV28 and TRBJ2-7, with D possibly called TRBD1 or TRBD2 (5 bases each). Trimming left V 8 bases short and J 2 bases short, with 19 bases between. This CDR3 has 15 residues. Per the germline V gene, CDR1 is MDHEN and CDR2 is SYDVKM. DNA of the CDR3: TGTGCCAGCGCCGCGGGTCCTAGGGGAACCTACGAGCAGTACTTC. This encodes CASAAGPRGTYEQYF.

This clonotype was counted only a few times. CDR3 residues: CASSERGGYGYTF. CDR3 nucleotide sequence: TGTGCCAGCAGTGAAAGGGGGGGCTATGGCTACACCTTC. The rearrangement uses TRBV27 and TRBJ1-2, with D possibly matching TRBD1 (6 bases). The CDR3 has 13 residues. Trimming took 5 bases from V and 4 from J, leaving 11 bases between them. The germline gives CDR1 MNHEY, CDR2 SMNVEV (reference sequence).

V and J are TRBV12-3 or TRBV12-4 and TRBJ1-5; 8 nucleotides line up with TRBD1. The CDR3 runs 14 residues. V lost 6 bases and J lost 3; bases outside the gene matches: 4. DNA for the CDR3: TGTGCCAGCAGCGGACAGGGCCACAATCAGCCCCAGCATTTT. This sequence encodes CASSGQGHNQPQHF.

This chain links TRBV7-8 with TRBJ2-3; 15 nucleotides agree with TRBD2. This CDR3 is built from 17 residues. Germline-derived CDR1 and CDR2 are SGHVS and FQNEAQ. V gave up 7 bases and J gave up 6 bases; unmatched junction bases: 11. CDR3 loop: CASTTPGGLAGGDTQYF. DNA of the CDR3: TGTGCCAGCACCACACCCGGGGGACTAGCGGGAGGCGATACGCAGTATTTT.

The rearrangement joins TRBV6-5 to TRBJ2-2; possibly TRBD2 for D (6 bases). V shed 8 bases and J shed 3 bases, with 10 bases lying between them. The germline V gene has CDR1 MNHEY and CDR2 SVGAGI. The CDR3 runs to 13 residues. DNA of the CDR3: TGTGCCAGCGCGACTAGTGACACCGGGGAGCTGTTTTTT. Translated: CASATSDTGELFF.

V and J are TRBV12-3 or TRBV12-4 and TRBJ1-4; D may be TRBD1 (6 bases). The V end was cut by 6 bases, the J end by 4 bases, with 12 bases between. The CDR3 is 14 residues long. CDR3 sequence reads: CASRGGAFNEKLFF. CDR3 nucleotides: TGTGCCAGCAGGGGGGGGGCGTTTAATGAAAAACTGTTTTTT.

The chain couples TRBV7-8 to TRBJ2-7, with 9 bases fitting TRBD1. Germline V gives CDR1 SGHVS, CDR2 FQNEAQ. Trimming at V came to 4 bases and at J to 10 bases, leaving 2 bases not matched to a gene. The CDR3 length is 11 residues. For the CDR3, the DNA is TGTGCCAGCAGCTGGACAGGGGCCCAGTACTTC. Translated: CASSWTGAQYF.

The gene calls are TRBV6-1 and TRBJ2-5; possibly TRBD1 or TRBD2 for D (6 bases each). Trimming took 11 bases from V and 5 from J, leaving 9 bases between them. CDR1 MNHNS and CDR2 SASEGT come from the germline V gene. The CDR3 sequence is 10 residues long. CDR3 bases: TGTGCCGGAGGGGGGGAGACCCAGTACTTC. Its protein product is CAGGGETQYF.

There are a few counts of this clonotype. This chain connects TRBV7-2 to TRBJ1-1; D unclear. From germline, CDR1 is SGHTA and CDR2 FQGNSA. The length of the CDR3 is 16 residues. Trimming shortened V by 8 bases and J by 6 bases, and 25 bases separated the two germline ends. The CDR3 nucleotides read TGTGCCAGCGCCTCCTCGGGCAGCCCGTCCGGGCCTGAAGCTTTCTTT. It translates to CASASSGSPSGPEAFF.